This T cell receptor beta chain was sequenced in a study of T cell changes during pregnancy in multiple sclerosis (dated by TCRdb to about 2019). For context, the study as a whole: The study looked at changes in the T cell repertoire across pregnancy in women with multiple sclerosis.

The CDR3 runs 14 amino acids, cysteine and phenylalanine included. Only the CDR3 region is kept as DNA, spanning 42 bases read in frame from base 1. The germline V and J ends show losses of 4 bases and 3 bases respectively, and no gene match explains 3 bases of the junction. Taken from the germline V gene, the CDR1 and CDR2 loops are SGHRS and YFSETQ. As for this clone: What antigen it recognizes has not been identified. One base away there is no much larger clone; base qualities are not given.

The library was obtained by the immunoSEQ multiplex PCR assay. The table comes from immuneACCESS by way of TCRdb, which keeps in-frame sequences with V and J called. Part of the clones is missing from these tables; in studies checked, under half for an unresolved V gene and the rest for unknown reasons. Across this sample there are about 66,000 clones, with 90% seen only once. The leading ten clones occupy roughly 1.5% of the sample. Sample: peripheral blood, taken in the third trimester of pregnancy. Rearrangement joined TRBV5-1 to TRBJ1-1; 10 central bases correspond to TRBD1. This TCR derives from a female donor with multiple sclerosis, enrolled in a pregnancy study. The CDR3 reads CASSGGQGYTEAFF. Here is the DNA: TGCGCCAGCAGCGGGGGACAGGGGTACACTGAAGCTTTCTTT. Reference TRBV5-1 and TRBJ1-1 proteins supply the regions before and after the CDR3; the full variable domain is: KAGVTQTPRYLIKTRGQQVTLSCSPISGHRSVSWYQQTPGQGLQFLFEYFSETQRNKGNFPGRFSGRQFSNSRSEMNVSTLELGDSALYLCASSGGQGYTEAFFGQGTRLTVV.